The sequence of this TCR beta chain was determined in a study of shared clonotypes between healthy human individuals. The overall study: The plates for each donor numbered three CD4 naive, three CD4 memory, two CD8 naive and one CD8 memory.

The CDR3 has 12 amino acids. The germline V gene encodes CDR1 MNHNY and CDR2 SVGAGI (reference sequence). Trimming left V 2 bases short and J 6 bases short, with 5 bases between. This clone came up once. Its antigen is unknown. How the authors handled the data: ImmunoSEQ sequences covered only the junction and lacked quality scores; filtering therefore differed. TCRdb's copy holds only in-frame clones and misses some; the assay was immunoSEQ multiplex PCR. Clone size and the V and J calls come from that table; the DNA yielded D and trimming. In the table there are about 1.4 million clones, roughly 95% of which are singletons. Study results and caveats: Estimated richness was generally greater in naive than memory subsets. The donor pool, a small one, limited the genetic and exposure-history diversity represented.

This receptor was identified in a man under 40 in good health. The sample comprised naive CD4+ T cells sorted from blood. The sample's subset: CD45RA+ positively selected. The chain has TRBV6-6 and TRBJ2-1; no clear D. CDR3 amino acids: CASSYLGNEQFF. The DNA for the CDR3 is TGTGCCAGCAGTTACCTCGGCAATGAGCAGTTCTTC.